This T cell receptor beta chain was identified during a study of cytomegalovirus exposure and HLA in healthy donors. This CDR3 has 11 residues. Deletions cut 3 bases from V and 15 bases from J, with 12 bases between. Germline-derived CDR1 and CDR2 are MRHNA and SNTAGT. PCR involved 60 Vbeta and 13 Jbeta primers. Sequenced by immunoSEQ multiplex PCR; TCRdb stores in-frame clones only, minus some. The sample lists around 100,000 clones, around 80% occurring once. The V and J genes are TRBV6-4 and TRBJ2-1, with a possible D match to TRBD1 (5 bases). This TCR derives from a male donor in good health and CMV-seropositive. Material for sequencing was PBMCs. Written as DNA, the CDR3 is TGTGCCAGCAGTGAGGCAGGGTATTGGTTCTTC. Protein product: CASSEAGYWFF.